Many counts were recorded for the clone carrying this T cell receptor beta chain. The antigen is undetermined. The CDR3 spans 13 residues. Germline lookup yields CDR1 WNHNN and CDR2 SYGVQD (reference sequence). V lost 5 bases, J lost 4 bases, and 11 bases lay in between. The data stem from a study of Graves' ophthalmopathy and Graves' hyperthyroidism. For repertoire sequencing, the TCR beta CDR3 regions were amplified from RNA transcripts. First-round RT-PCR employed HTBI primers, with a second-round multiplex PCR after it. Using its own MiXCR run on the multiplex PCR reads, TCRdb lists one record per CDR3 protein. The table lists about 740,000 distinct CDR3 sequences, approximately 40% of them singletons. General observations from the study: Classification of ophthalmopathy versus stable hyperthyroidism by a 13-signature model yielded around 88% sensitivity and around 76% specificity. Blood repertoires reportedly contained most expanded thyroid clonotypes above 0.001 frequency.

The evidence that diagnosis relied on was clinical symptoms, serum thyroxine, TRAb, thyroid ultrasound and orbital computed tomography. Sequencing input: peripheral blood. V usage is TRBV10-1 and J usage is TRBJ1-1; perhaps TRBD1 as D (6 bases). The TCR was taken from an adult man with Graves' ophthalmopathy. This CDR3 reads CASSNRDGTEAFF. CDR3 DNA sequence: TGCGCCAGCAGTAACAGGGACGGCACTGAAGCTTTCTTT.